This T cell receptor (beta chain) was found in a study of early T cells in non-severe SARS-CoV-2 infection. There are many counts of this clonotype. One entry per CDR3 protein results from TCRdb running MiXCR on the 5' RACE reads. The sample includes 55,000 to 80,000 distinct CDR3 sequences, more than 9% seen only once; the top ten take 3% to 4%. CDR3 length: 14 residues. Unmatched junction bases numbered 8, after V lost 4 bases and J lost 6 bases. Germline V CDR1 and CDR2: LGHDT, YNNKEL (reference sequence). This chain links TRBV3-1 with TRBJ1-2; 7 nucleotides line up with TRBD1. The clonotype was recovered from an adult who was a healthcare worker with PCR-confirmed SARS-CoV-2 infection or an uninfected control (not recorded which). The sequencing sample was made of whole blood. CDR3 region: CASSLRLTGNGYTF. Written as DNA, the CDR3 is TGTGCCAGCAGCCTCCGACTGACAGGGAATGGCTACACCTTC.